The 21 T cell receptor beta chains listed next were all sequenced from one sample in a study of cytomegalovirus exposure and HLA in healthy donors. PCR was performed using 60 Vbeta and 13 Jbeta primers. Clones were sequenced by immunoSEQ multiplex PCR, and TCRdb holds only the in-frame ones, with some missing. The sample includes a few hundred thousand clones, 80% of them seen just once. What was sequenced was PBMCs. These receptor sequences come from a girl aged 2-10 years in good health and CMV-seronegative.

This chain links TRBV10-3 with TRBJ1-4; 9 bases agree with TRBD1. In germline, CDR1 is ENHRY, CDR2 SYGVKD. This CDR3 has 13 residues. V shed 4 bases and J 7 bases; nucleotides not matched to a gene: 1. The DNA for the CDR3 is TGTGCCATCAGTGGACAGGGGGGTGAAAAACTGTTTTTT. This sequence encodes CAISGQGGEKLFF.

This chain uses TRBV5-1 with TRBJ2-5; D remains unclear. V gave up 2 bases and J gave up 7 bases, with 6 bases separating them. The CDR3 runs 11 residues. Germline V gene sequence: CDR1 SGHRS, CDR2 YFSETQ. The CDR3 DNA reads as TGCGCCAGCAGCTTTAGTCGGACCCAGTACTTC. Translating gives CASSFSRTQYF.

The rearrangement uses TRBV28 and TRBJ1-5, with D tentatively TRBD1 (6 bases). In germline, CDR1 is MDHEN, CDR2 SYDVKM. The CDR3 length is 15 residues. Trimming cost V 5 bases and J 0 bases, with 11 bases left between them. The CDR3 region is CASSTGTLSNQPQHF. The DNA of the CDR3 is TGTGCCAGCAGTACCGGGACACTTAGCAATCAGCCCCAGCATTTT.

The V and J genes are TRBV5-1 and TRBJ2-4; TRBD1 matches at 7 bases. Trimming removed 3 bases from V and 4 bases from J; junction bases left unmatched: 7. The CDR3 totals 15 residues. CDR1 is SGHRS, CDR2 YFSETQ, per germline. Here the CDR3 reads CASSSKGTDKNIQYF. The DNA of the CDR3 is TGCGCCAGCAGCTCAAAGGGGACAGATAAAAACATTCAGTACTTC.

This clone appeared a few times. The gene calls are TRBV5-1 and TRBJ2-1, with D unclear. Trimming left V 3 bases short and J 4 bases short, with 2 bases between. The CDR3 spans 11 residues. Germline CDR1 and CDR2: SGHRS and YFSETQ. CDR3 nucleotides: TGCGCCAGCAGCTCTTACAATGAGCAGTTCTTC. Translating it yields CASSSYNEQFF.

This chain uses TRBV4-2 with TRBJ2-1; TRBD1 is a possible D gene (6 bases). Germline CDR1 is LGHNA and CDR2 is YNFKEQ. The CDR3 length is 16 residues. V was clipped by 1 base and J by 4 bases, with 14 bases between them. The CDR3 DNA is TGTGCCAGCAGCCAAGCTTCCCAGACAGGTTACAATGAGCAGTTCTTC. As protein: CASSQASQTGYNEQFF.

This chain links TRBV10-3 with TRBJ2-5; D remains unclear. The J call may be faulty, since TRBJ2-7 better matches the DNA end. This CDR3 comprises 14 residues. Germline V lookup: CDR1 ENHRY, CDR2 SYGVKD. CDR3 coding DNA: TGTGCCATCAGTGACAGACTCCCTTACTACGAGCAGTACTTC. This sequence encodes CAISDRLPYYEQYF.

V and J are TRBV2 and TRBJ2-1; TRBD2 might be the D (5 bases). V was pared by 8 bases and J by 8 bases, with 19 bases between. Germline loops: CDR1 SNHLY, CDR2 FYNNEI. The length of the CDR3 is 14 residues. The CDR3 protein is CASLEVPEIDEQFF. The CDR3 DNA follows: TGTGCCAGCTTGGAGGTACCGGAGATAGATGAGCAGTTCTTC.

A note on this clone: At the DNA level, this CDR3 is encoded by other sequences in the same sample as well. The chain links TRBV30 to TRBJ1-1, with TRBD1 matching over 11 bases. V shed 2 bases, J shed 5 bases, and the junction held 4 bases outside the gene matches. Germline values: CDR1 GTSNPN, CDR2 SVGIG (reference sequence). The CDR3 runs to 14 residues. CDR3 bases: TGTGCCTGGAGTTCAGGACAGGGGGCAACTGAAGCTTTCTTT. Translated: CAWSSGQGATEAFF.

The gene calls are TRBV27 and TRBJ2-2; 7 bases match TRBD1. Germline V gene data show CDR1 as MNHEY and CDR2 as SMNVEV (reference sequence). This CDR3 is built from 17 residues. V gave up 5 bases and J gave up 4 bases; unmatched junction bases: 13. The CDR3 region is CASSLRLPGQRTGELFF. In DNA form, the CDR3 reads TGTGCCAGCAGTCTGAGACTACCGGGACAGCGCACCGGGGAGCTGTTTTTT.

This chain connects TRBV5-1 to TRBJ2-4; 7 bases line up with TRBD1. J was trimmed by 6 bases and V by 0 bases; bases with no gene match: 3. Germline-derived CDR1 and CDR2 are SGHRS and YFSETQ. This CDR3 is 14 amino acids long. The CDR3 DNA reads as TGCGCCAGCAGCTTGGGAACAGGGGTAAACATTCAGTACTTC. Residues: CASSLGTGVNIQYF.

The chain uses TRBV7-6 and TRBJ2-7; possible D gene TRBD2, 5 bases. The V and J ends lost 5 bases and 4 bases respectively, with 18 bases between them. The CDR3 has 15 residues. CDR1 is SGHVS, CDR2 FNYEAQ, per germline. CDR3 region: CASSRGHRSQYEQYF. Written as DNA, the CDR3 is TGTGCCAGCAGCCGGGGTCACCGGTCTCAATACGAGCAGTACTTC.

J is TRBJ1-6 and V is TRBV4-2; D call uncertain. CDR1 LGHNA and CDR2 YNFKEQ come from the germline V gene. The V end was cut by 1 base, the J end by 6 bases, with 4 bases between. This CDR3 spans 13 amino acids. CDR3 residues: CASSQVSNSPLHF. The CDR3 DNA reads TGTGCCAGCAGCCAAGTCTCTAATTCACCCCTCCACTTT.

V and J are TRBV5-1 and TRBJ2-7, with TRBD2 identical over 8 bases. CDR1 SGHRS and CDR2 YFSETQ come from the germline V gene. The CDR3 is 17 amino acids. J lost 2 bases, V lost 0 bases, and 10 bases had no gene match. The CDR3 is CASSLAPPGGPAYEQYF. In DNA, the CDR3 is TGCGCCAGCAGCTTGGCCCCCCCGGGAGGGCCAGCCTACGAGCAGTACTTC.

The CDR3 sequence: CASSLAGQGAHEQYF. As DNA, the CDR3 is TGTGCCAGCAGCTTAGCGGGACAGGGGGCCCACGAGCAGTACTTC. The chain carries TRBV13 and TRBJ2-7, with 12 bases identical to TRBD1. The V and J ends lost 1 base and 5 bases, in that order; junction bases with no gene match: 3. CDR3 size: 15 residues. Germline values: CDR1 PRHDT, CDR2 FYEKMQ (reference sequence).

The DNA of the CDR3 is TGCGCCAGCAGCCAAGACGGTCGGGGGGCGAGCAATCAGCCCCAGCATTTT. It is translated as CASSQDGRGASNQPQHF. The V call is TRBV4-1, the J call TRBJ1-5; maybe TRBD1 (6 bases). In germline, CDR1 is MGHRA, CDR2 YSYEKL. This CDR3 has 17 amino acids. The V and J ends lost 0 bases and 1 base respectively, with 13 bases between them.

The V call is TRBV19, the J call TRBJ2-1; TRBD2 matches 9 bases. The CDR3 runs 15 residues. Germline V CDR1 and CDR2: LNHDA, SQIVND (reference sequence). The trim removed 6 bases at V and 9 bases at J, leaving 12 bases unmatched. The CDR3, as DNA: TGTGCCAGTAGCCCGTGGGCGGGAGGGCTTGGTGAGCAGTTCTTC. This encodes CASSPWAGGLGEQFF.

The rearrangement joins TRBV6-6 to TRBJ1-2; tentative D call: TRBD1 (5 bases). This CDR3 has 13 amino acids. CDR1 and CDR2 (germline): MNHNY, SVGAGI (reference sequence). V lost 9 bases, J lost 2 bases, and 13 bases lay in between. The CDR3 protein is CASTPRENYGYTF. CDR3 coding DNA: TGTGCCAGTACCCCCAGGGAAAACTATGGCTACACCTTC.

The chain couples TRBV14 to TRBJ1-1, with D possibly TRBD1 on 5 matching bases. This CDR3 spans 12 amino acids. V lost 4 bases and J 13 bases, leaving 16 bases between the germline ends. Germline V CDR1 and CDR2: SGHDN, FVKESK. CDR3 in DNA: TGTGCCAGCAGCCGTATAGGGGTAATCATTTTCTTT. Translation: CASSRIGVIIFF.

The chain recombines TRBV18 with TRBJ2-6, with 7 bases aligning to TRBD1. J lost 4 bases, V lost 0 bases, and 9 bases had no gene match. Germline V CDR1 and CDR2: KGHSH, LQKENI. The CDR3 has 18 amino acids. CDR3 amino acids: CASSPPFTGDAGANVLTF. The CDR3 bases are TGTGCCAGCTCACCACCGTTCACAGGGGATGCGGGGGCCAACGTCCTGACTTTC.

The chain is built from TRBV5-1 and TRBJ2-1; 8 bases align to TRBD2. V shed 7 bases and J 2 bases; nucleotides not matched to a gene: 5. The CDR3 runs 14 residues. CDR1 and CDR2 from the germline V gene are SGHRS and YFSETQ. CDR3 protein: CASAQRGTYNEQFF. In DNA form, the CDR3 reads TGCGCCAGCGCACAGCGGGGGACCTACAATGAGCAGTTCTTC.